Following are 8 T cell receptor beta chains from one sample sequenced in a study of blood T cell repertoires in COVID-19. Data came from immunoSEQ multiplex PCR; TCRdb stores just in-frame clones and leaves some out. There are some 44,000 clones in the sample; roughly 90% occur only once, and about 12% lies in the top ten. The material sequenced was peripheral blood. The source is a human donor in a cohort sampled during active COVID-19.

The CDR3 DNA reads as TGTGCCAGCAAGGGGACAGGGGTCTACGAGCAGTACTTC. It specifies CASKGTGVYEQYF. V usage is TRBV28 and J usage is TRBJ2-7; 10 nucleotides agree with TRBD1. There are 13 residues in the CDR3. CDR1 and CDR2 from the germline V gene are MDHEN and SYDVKM. V shed 7 bases and J 3 bases; nucleotides not matched to a gene: 3. The full variable domain, with the rest looked up from reference TRBV28 and TRBJ2-7, is DVKVTQSSRYLVKRTGEKVFLECVQDMDHENMFWYRQDPGLGLRLIYFSYDVKMKEKGDIPEGYSVSREKKERFSLILESASTNQTSMYLCASKGTGVYEQYFGPGTRLTVT.

The chain joins TRBV4-1 to TRBJ2-7; weak D call: TRBD2 (6 bases). Germline CDR1 MGHRA, CDR2 YSYEKL. Trimming stripped 3 bases from V and 5 bases from J, with 20 bases between. CDR3 length: 16 amino acids. The CDR3 sequence: CASSQFPGRGNDEQYF. The DNA of the CDR3 is TGCGCCAGCAGCCAGTTTCCGGGACGGGGGAATGACGAGCAGTACTTC.

The J gene is TRBJ2-1, the V gene TRBV19, with D unclear. The CDR3 spans 15 residues. Trimming took 6 bases from V and 8 from J, leaving 20 bases between them. Germline CDR1 and CDR2: LNHDA and SQIVND (reference sequence). The CDR3 bases are TGTGCCAGTAGGTTTAATACTAAACCTTCGGATGAGCAGTTCTTC. It yields the protein CASRFNTKPSDEQFF.

The genes are TRBV4-1 and TRBJ2-3; 10 bases match TRBD2. Losses at the gene ends were 4 bases for V and 2 bases for J; bases not matched to a gene: 3. The CDR3 length is 15 residues. Germline V gives CDR1 MGHRA, CDR2 YSYEKL. The CDR3 sequence is CASSPSGGYTDTQYF. The CDR3 DNA reads as TGCGCCAGCAGCCCTAGCGGGGGTTACACAGATACGCAGTATTTT.

The rearrangement uses TRBV5-1 and TRBJ1-5, with 7 bases that match TRBD1. The CDR3 covers 15 residues. The V and J ends lost 4 bases and 4 bases, in that order; junction bases with no gene match: 8. Germline loops: CDR1 SGHRS, CDR2 YFSETQ. The CDR3 loop reads CASSLGQAPNQPQHF. The CDR3 region has the DNA TGCGCCAGCAGCCTCGGACAGGCCCCTAATCAGCCCCAGCATTTT.

The V call is TRBV19, the J call TRBJ1-1, with D possibly being TRBD1 (6 bases). This CDR3 contains 13 residues. Trimming left V 9 bases short and J 1 base short, with 12 bases between. Germline-derived CDR1 and CDR2 are LNHDA and SQIVND (reference sequence). CDR3 in amino acids: CASRDTWNTEAFF. CDR3 nucleotides: TGTGCCAGCAGGGACACCTGGAACACTGAAGCTTTCTTT.

This chain uses TRBV5-6 with TRBJ2-5; 10 bases align to TRBD1. V shed 6 bases and J 2 bases; nucleotides not matched to a gene: 4. The CDR3 sequence is 14 residues long. Germline assignment: CDR1 SGHDT and CDR2 YYEEEE. The CDR3 sequence is CASIRTGGQETQYF. In DNA form, the CDR3 reads TGTGCCAGCATCCGGACAGGGGGACAAGAGACCCAGTACTTC.

V and J are TRBV7-9 and TRBJ2-3, with 13 bases that match TRBD2. This CDR3 comprises 19 residues. Germline CDR1 is SEHNR and CDR2 is FQNEAQ (reference sequence). Trimming took 5 bases from V and 0 from J; bases not matched to a gene: 11. The CDR3, as DNA: TGTGCCAGCAGCCCGAGCGGGACTAGCGGGATTACTAGCACAGATACGCAGTATTTT. The encoded protein is CASSPSGTSGITSTDTQYF.